The sequence of this T cell receptor (beta chain) was determined in a study of T cells after yellow fever vaccination. A few counts support this clonotype. TCR cDNA, made by 5'RACE template switching, carried an added universal primer site and UMIs. MiXCR was run by TCRdb on the 5' RACE reads, yielding one entry per CDR3 protein. The sample carries about 300,000 distinct CDR3 sequences, under 9% recorded once. The material sequenced was CD4+ T cells sorted from PBMCs, taken 5 days after the yellow fever booster vaccination. This TCR came from a man aged 18 to 29 who received the YFV17D yellow fever vaccine.

The CDR3 protein is CASSLASGGVYGYTF. Here the CDR3 DNA reads TGTGCCAGCAGCTTAGCGTCGGGAGGTGTTTATGGCTACACCTTC. The rearrangement uses TRBV7-2 and TRBJ1-2; D is uncertain. V lost 0 bases to trimming and J lost 5 bases, with 13 bases between them. The germline V gene has CDR1 SGHTA and CDR2 FQGNSA. CDR3 length: 15 amino acids.